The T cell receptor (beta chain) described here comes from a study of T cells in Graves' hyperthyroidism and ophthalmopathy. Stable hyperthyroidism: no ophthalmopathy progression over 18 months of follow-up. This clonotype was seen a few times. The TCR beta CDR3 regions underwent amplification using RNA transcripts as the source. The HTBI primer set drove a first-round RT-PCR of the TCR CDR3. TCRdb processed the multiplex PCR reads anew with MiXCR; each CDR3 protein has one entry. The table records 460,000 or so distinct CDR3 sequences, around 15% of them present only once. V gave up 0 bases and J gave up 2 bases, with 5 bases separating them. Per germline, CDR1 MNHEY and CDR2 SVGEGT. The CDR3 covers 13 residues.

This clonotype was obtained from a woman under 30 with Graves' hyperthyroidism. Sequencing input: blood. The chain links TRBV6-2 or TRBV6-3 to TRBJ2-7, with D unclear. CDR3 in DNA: TGTGCCAGCAGTTACTCCAAGCCCTACGAGCAGTACGTC. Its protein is CASSYSKPYEQYV.